Detailed here is one TCR beta chain. Its antigen is undetermined. The source of the sample is a study of shared clonotypes between healthy human individuals. Study-wide findings and caveats: Specimens sampled were limited to blood, with tissue repertoires likely differing.

V lost 8 bases and J lost 6; bases outside the gene matches: 10. The CDR3 runs to 13 residues. Looked up from germline, CDR1 is MNHEY and CDR2 is SVGAGI. Measured with immunoSEQ multiplex PCR; TCRdb has only the in-frame clones, and not every one. This sample carries 2,500,000 or so clones, 90% to 95% of them seen once, and the ten largest clones take 0.11% to 0.15%. This receptor was taken from a man aged 18 to 29 in good health. V usage is TRBV6-5 and J usage is TRBJ2-7; TRBD2 agrees at 7 bases. Material: naive CD4+ T cells sorted from blood. The subset here: CD45RA+ positively selected. The CDR3 nucleotides are TGTGCCAGCGGAAGGGAGGGTAAAAGCGAGCAGTACTTC. Its translation is CASGREGKSEQYF.